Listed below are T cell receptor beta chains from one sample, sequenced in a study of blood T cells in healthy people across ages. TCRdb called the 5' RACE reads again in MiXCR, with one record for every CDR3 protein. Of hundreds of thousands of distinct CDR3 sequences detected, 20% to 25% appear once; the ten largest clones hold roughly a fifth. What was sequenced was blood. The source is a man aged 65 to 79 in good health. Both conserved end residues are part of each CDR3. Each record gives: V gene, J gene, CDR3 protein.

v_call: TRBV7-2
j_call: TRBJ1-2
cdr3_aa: CASSPQPQSNYGYTF

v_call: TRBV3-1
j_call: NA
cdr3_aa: CASNTGTSDIEQFF

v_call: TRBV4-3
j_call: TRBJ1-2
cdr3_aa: CGSSQGFGSGYTF

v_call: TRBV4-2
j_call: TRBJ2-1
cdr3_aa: CASSQEYGAGEQFF

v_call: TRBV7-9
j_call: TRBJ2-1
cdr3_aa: CASSSGGPGLEQFF

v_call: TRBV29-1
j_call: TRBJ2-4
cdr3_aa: CSVASGSLNIQYF

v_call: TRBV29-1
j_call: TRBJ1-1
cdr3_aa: CSGRGLGNTEAFF

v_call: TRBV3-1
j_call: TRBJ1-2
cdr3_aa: CAGGGDYGYTF

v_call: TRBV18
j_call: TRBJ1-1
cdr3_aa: CASSPTGENTEAFF

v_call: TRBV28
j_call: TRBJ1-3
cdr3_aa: CASRVGGSGNTIYF

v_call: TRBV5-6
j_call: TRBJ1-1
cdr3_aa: CASSLAVEGQRSVAFF

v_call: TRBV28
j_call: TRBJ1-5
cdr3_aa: CASHMGVRNQPQHF

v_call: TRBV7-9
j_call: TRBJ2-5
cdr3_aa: CASSLIGQRQETQYF

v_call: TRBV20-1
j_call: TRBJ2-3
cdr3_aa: CSADAGIAGGLPDTQYF

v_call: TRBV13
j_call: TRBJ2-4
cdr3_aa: CASSFRTGGAKNIQYF

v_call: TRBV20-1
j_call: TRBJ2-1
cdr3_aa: CSARTAGSVYNEQFF

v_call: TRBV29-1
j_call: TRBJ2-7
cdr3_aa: CSVVSRETYEQYF

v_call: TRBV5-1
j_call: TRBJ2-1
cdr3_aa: CASSFGDQRDEQFF

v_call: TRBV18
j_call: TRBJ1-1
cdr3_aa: CASSPSGVTEAFF

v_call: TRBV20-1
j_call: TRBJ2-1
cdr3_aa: CRCETGGWPYNEQFF

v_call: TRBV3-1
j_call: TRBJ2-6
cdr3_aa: CASSQVRSSGANVLTF

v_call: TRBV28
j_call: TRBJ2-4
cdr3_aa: CASRAGTSVNIQYF

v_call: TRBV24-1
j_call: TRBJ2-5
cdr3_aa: CAASDRTGNEQYF

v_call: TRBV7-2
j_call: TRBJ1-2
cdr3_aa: CASSALVARNYGYTF

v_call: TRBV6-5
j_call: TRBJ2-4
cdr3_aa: CASSPQGVLAKNIQYF

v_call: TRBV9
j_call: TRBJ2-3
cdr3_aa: CASSLTPQIMTDTQYF

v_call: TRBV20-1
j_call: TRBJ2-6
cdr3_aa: CSAGGGGTGANVLTF

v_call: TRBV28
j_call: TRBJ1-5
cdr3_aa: CASSYPRSYQPQHF

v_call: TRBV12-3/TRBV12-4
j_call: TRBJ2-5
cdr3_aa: CASNKNRGVEETQYF

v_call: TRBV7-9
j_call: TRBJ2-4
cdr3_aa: CASSLDSGGKNIQYF

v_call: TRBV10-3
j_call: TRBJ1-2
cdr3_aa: CAISQDRGDGYTF

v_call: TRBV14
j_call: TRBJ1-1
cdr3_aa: CASRPAGVGEAFF

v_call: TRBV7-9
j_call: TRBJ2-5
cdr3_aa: CASSSPGARGTQYF

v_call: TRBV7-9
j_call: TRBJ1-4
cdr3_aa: CASSLRGGVDKLFF

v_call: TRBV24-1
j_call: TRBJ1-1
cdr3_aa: CATSGGQGKGTEAFF

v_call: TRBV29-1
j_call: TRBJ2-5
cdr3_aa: CSVGGQWETQYF

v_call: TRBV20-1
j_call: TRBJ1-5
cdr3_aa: CSAAVWMDQPQHF

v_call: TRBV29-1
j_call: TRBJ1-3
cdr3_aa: CSGWELGGNTIYF

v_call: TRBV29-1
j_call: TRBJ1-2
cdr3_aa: CSARTGQNYGYTF

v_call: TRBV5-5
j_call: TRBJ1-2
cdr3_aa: CASSLAPQELGYGYTF

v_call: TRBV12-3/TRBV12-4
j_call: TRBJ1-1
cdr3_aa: CASTYEGREAFF

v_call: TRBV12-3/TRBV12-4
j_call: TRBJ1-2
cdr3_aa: CASSSPPGQGSF

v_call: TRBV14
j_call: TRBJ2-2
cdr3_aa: CASSQGGTANTGELFF

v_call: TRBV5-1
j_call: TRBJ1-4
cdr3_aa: CASSLGVGATNEKLFF

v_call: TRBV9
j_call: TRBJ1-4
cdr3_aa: CASSEGGFNEKLFF

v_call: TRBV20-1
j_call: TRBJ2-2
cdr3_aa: CSAHRGSGNTGELFF

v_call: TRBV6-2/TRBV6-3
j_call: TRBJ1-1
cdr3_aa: CASSYVANTEAFF

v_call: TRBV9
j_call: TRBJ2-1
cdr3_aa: CASSRTSGAGSYNEQFF

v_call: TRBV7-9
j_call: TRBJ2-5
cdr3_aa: CASSDRLVGETQYF

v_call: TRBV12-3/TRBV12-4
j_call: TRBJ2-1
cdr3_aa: CASSTPGLEFNEQFF

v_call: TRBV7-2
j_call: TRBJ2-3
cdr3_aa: CASSSNGPTGTDTQYF

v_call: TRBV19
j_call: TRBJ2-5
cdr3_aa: CASSGQGGWFQETQYF

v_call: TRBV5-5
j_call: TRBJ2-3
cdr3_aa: CASSPRLASSTDTQYF

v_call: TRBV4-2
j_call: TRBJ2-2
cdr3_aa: CASSQDLAGATNTGELFF